This T cell receptor (beta chain) was observed in a study of T cells in Graves' hyperthyroidism and ophthalmopathy. Findings of the study overall: The model predicted ophthalmopathy a median roughly six months before onset.

The sample holds many counts of this clonotype. No antigen is known for it. Patients aged 18 to 65 had newly diagnosed hyperthyroidism lasting under 2 months. Patients having uncontrolled infection, another autoimmune disease, pregnancy or lactation were not included. Fresh peripheral blood, less than 11 ml of it, supplied the PBMCs. The CDR3 is 12 residues long. The germline V gene has CDR1 SGHTA and CDR2 FQGNSA. The V and J ends lost 3 bases and 4 bases respectively, with 6 bases between them. Regions amplified from RNA transcripts were the TCR beta CDR3 regions. Researchers ran a first-round RT-PCR on the TCR CDR3 using the HTBI primer set. MiXCR, run by TCRdb on the multiplex PCR reads, gives a single entry per CDR3 protein. The sample yields over 150,000 distinct CDR3 sequences, more than 15% seen once.

This clonotype was sampled from a woman aged 45 to 65 with Graves' hyperthyroidism. The V and J genes are TRBV7-2 and TRBJ1-2; D gene ambiguous. The sequenced sample was blood. The CDR3, as DNA: TGTGCCAGCAGCTTTGTGGGCTATGGCTACACCTTC. Encoded protein: CASSFVGYGYTF.